This TCR beta chain derives from a study of T cell responses to AZD1222 COVID-19 vaccine. Study context: Pooling was applied to second doses at about 4 or about 12 weeks.

Study conclusions and caveats: Variant regions that are unmutated are reportedly the target of nearly half of spike-specific TCRs. Clonal diversity may have been underestimated in mostly white British donors. Every sample of the repertoires postdated the peak T cell response.

In the case of this clone: The antigen remains unidentified.

The CDR3 covers 12 residues. Germline loops: CDR1 MGHDK, CDR2 SYGVNS. Trimming pared 6 bases from V and 2 bases from J, leaving 7 bases between. The data were produced by immunoSEQ multiplex PCR, yet TCRdb's version contains in-frame clones alone and is incomplete. The table lists 140,000 to 150,000 clones, under 95% of them singletons, with about 2.1% in the top ten. The rearrangement uses TRBV25-1 and TRBJ1-1, with a weak D call TRBD1 (5 bases). The clonotype originates from an adult in good health. This specimen was peripheral blood, taken on day 0 of AZD1222 vaccination. CDR3 in amino acids: CASRGPNTEAFF. CDR3 DNA sequence: TGTGCCAGCAGGGGGCCTAACACTGAAGCTTTCTTT.